Following are 23 T cell receptor beta chains from one sample sequenced in a study of blood T cell repertoires in COVID-19 (dated by TCRdb to between 2020 and 2021). Libraries came from the immunoSEQ multiplex PCR assay. The source is immuneACCESS, and TCRdb retained only in-frame sequences with V and J called. Part of the clones is not carried over; for the studies checked, unresolved V genes explain less than half of this, and the remainder is unexplained. Counted in this sample were under 200,000 clones; around 84% of them appeared once. Of the sample, roughly 5% is held by the ten largest clones. The specimen was peripheral blood. Receptor source: a woman of 80 years or more with acute or convalescent COVID-19.

The J gene is TRBJ1-5, the V gene TRBV7-2; D perhaps matches TRBD1 (6 bases). Germline V CDR1 and CDR2: SGHTA, FQGNSA. CDR3 size: 15 residues. The V end lost 1 base, the J end lost 5 bases, and 12 bases lay between the germline ends. The CDR3 loop is CASSLEGGVDQPQHF. CDR3 nucleotides: TGTGCCAGCAGCTTAGAAGGGGGGGTTGATCAGCCCCAGCATTTT.

The CDR3 region is CASSPLNNEKLFF. CDR3 in DNA: TGCGCCAGCAGCCCACTAAATAATGAAAAACTGTTTTTT. V and J are TRBV5-1 and TRBJ1-4; the D is unclear. Per germline, CDR1 SGHRS and CDR2 YFSETQ. The CDR3 is 13 residues long. V lost 4 bases, J lost 4 bases, and 8 bases lay in between.

V gene TRBV2 combines with J gene TRBJ1-4; D remains unclear. CDR3 length equals 14 residues. The V gene's germline CDR1 is SNHLY and CDR2 FYNNEI. Trimming pared 7 bases from V and 0 bases from J, leaving 9 bases between. The CDR3 DNA reads TGTGCCAGCATGGTGCAGACAACTAATGAAAAACTGTTTTTT. It encodes CASMVQTTNEKLFF. Based on the CDR3 plus reference TRBV2 and TRBJ1-4, the full variable domain is EPEVTQTPSHQVTQMGQEVILRCVPISNHLYFYWYRQILGQKVEFLVSFYNNEISEKSEIFDDQFSVERPDGSNFTLKIRSTKLEDSAMYFCASMVQTTNEKLFFGSGTQLSVL.

CDR3 nucleotides: TGTGCCAGCAGTGAATCTCCGGGACAGGGAAGGGGCACTGAAGCTTTCTTT. Its translation is CASSESPGQGRGTEAFF. The J gene is TRBJ1-1, the V gene TRBV25-1, with TRBD1 identical over 9 bases. Trimming took 1 base from V and 4 from J; bases not matched to a gene: 10. Germline-derived CDR1 and CDR2 are MGHDK and SYGVNS. The CDR3 extends over 17 amino acids.

This chain joins TRBV30 and TRBJ1-4; 10 bases line up with TRBD1. Germline CDR1 GTSNPN, CDR2 SVGIG (reference sequence). The ends lost 5 bases at V and 5 bases at J; junction bases unmatched: 11. This CDR3 has 16 amino acids. DNA of the CDR3: TGTGCCTGGGTCGACAGGGGGCGAGCCCAGAATGAAAAACTGTTTTTT. Translation gives CAWVDRGRAQNEKLFF.

The rearrangement links TRBV28 to TRBJ1-2; no definite D call. The CDR3 covers 12 residues. Trimming left V 6 bases short and J 3 bases short, with 8 bases between. Looked up from germline, CDR1 is MDHEN and CDR2 is SYDVKM. CDR3 protein: CASSDTYYGYTF. Written as DNA, the CDR3 is TGTGCCAGCAGCGACACTTACTATGGCTACACCTTC.

This chain connects TRBV13 to TRBJ2-7, with TRBD2 identical over 11 bases. Germline CDR1 PRHDT, CDR2 FYEKMQ (reference sequence). The CDR3 consists of 18 residues. Trimming cost V 5 bases and J 0 bases; bases outside gene matches: 12. In nucleotides, the CDR3 is TGTGCCAGCAGCCGACACGCACCTACTAGCGGGAGCTCCTACGAGCAGTACTTC. Amino acids: CASSRHAPTSGSSYEQYF.

V and J are TRBV28 and TRBJ2-7, with 9 bases matching TRBD2. The germline gives CDR1 MDHEN, CDR2 SYDVKM. After removal of 2 bases from V and 2 bases from J, the junction contained 7 bases not matched to a gene. The CDR3 spans 16 residues. The CDR3 bases are TGTGCCAGCAGTTTACCACTAGCGGGTCTTACCTACGAGCAGTACTTC. Residues: CASSLPLAGLTYEQYF.

As DNA, the CDR3 is TGTGCCAGCACCTACCAACCCGTGGAGGGAAACACCATATATTTT. This translates into CASTYQPVEGNTIYF. V gene TRBV7-2 combines with J gene TRBJ1-3, with D uncertain. Trimming took off 7 bases at V and 4 bases at J, with 17 bases between the two ends. From germline, CDR1 is SGHTA and CDR2 FQGNSA. This CDR3 has 15 residues.

CDR3 loop: CASSYRGGTGELFF. As DNA, the CDR3 is TGTGCCAGCAGTTACAGGGGGGGGACCGGGGAGCTGTTTTTT. The genes are TRBV2 and TRBJ2-2; TRBD1 is a possible D gene (8 bases). The CDR3 is 14 residues long. V dropped 5 bases and J dropped 5 bases, with 12 bases sitting between them. CDR1 is SNHLY and CDR2 is FYNNEI in the germline V gene.

This chain's CDR3 is CASRNQGGYYGYTF. The DNA for the CDR3 is TGTGCCAGCAGAAACCAGGGGGGCTACTATGGCTACACCTTC. V usage is TRBV2 and J usage is TRBJ1-2; 7 bases are shared with TRBD1. With 6 bases clipped from V and 3 bases from J, the junction kept 7 bases outside the gene matches. From germline, CDR1 is SNHLY and CDR2 FYNNEI. CDR3 length: 14 amino acids.

The chain has TRBV29-1 and TRBJ2-7; D unclear. Germline values: CDR1 SQVTM, CDR2 ANQGSEA. The CDR3 consists of 11 residues. Trimming took 7 bases from V and 4 from J, leaving 11 bases between them. CDR3 bases: TGCAGCGCGGCGACTGCTTACGAGCAGTACTTC. It translates to CSAATAYEQYF.

V is TRBV30 and J is TRBJ2-1, with 7 bases matching TRBD2. The CDR3 runs 14 residues. The V segment lost 0 bases and the J segment 7 bases; nucleotides outside the gene matches: 6. Germline V gene lookup returns CDR1 GTSNPN and CDR2 SVGIG (reference sequence). Written as DNA, the CDR3 is TGTGCCTGGAGTGTTAAGCGGGATCGGAATGAGCAGTTCTTC. This codes for CAWSVKRDRNEQFF.

This chain links TRBV5-1 with TRBJ1-5; 9 bases are shared with TRBD1. CDR1 is SGHRS and CDR2 is YFSETQ in the germline V gene. The CDR3 covers 14 residues. V shed 5 bases, J shed 7 bases, and the junction held 7 bases outside the gene matches. CDR3 loop: CASSFTGGEQPQHF. CDR3 in DNA: TGCGCCAGCAGTTTTACAGGGGGCGAGCAGCCCCAGCATTTT.

This clone was seen once. The chain carries TRBV3-1 (or the pseudogene TRBV3-2) and TRBJ1-4; D is perhaps TRBD1 (5 bases). CDR1 and CDR2 from the germline V gene are LGHDT and YNNKEL (reference sequence). V lost 1 base and J 5 bases, leaving 11 bases between the germline ends. The CDR3 runs 15 residues. Written as DNA, the CDR3 is TGTGCCAGCAGCCAAGGACAGCCCAGGAATGAAAAACTGTTTTTT. It yields the protein CASSQGQPRNEKLFF.

The gene calls are TRBV7-3 and TRBJ1-5; 9 positions agree with TRBD1. CDR3 length equals 22 residues. Germline V gene lookup returns CDR1 SGHTA and CDR2 FQGTGA. Trimming cost V 2 bases and J 0 bases; bases outside gene matches: 20. CDR3 nucleotides: TGTGCCAGCAGCTTAGTGGCATTCCAGCGGGACAGGGCCGTTTATAGCAATCAGCCCCAGCATTTT. Translation: CASSLVAFQRDRAVYSNQPQHF.

The V and J genes are TRBV2 and TRBJ1-1, with D perhaps matching TRBD1 (5 bases). The germline V gene encodes CDR1 SNHLY and CDR2 FYNNEI. This CDR3 is built from 14 residues. V gave up 4 bases and J gave up 1 base, with 10 bases separating them. The CDR3 is CASSAQGWNTEAFF. In DNA form, the CDR3 reads TGTGCCAGCAGTGCGCAGGGTTGGAACACTGAAGCTTTCTTT.

This chain links TRBV4-1 with TRBJ1-6; D remains unclear. Trimming removed 0 bases at V and 6 bases at J, with 9 bases between. The CDR3 spans 15 residues. Germline V gene sequence: CDR1 MGHRA, CDR2 YSYEKL. CDR3 sequence: CASSQEDSLNSPLHF. As DNA, the CDR3 is TGCGCCAGCAGCCAAGAGGACTCCCTTAATTCACCCCTCCACTTT.

This sequence joins TRBV6-2 or TRBV6-3 and TRBJ2-1; D possibly corresponds to TRBD2 (6 bases). Germline V gives CDR1 MNHEY, CDR2 SVGEGT. The CDR3 totals 17 residues. V was pared by 5 bases and J by 3 bases, with 20 bases between. The CDR3 reads CASSRILASVYYNEQFF. CDR3 coding DNA: TGTGCCAGCAGTCGCATACTAGCCTCAGTCTACTACAATGAGCAGTTCTTC.

V and J are TRBV28 and TRBJ1-5; no firm D call. The germline gives CDR1 MDHEN, CDR2 SYDVKM. Deletions cut 0 bases from V and 4 bases from J, with 7 bases between. The CDR3 consists of 14 residues. The CDR3 here is CASSLWGRNQPQHF. As DNA, the CDR3 is TGTGCCAGCAGTTTATGGGGGAGGAATCAGCCCCAGCATTTT.

V and J are TRBV9 and TRBJ2-1; tentatively, D is TRBD1 (5 bases). The CDR3 length is 18 residues. V dropped 2 bases and J dropped 4 bases, with 22 bases sitting between them. Germline assignment: CDR1 SGDLS and CDR2 YYNGEE. The CDR3: CASSVSPGLVEDYNEQFF. CDR3 DNA sequence: TGTGCCAGCAGCGTTTCTCCAGGGCTAGTCGAAGATTACAATGAGCAGTTCTTC.

The V call is TRBV30, the J call TRBJ2-7; possibly TRBD2 for D (6 bases). With 0 bases removed from V and 7 bases from J, the gap between germline ends came to 13 bases. Per germline, CDR1 GTSNPN and CDR2 SVGIG (reference sequence). The CDR3 runs 13 residues. The CDR3 is CAWSVRRDGEQYF. CDR3 in DNA: TGTGCCTGGAGTGTTCGGCGGGATGGTGAGCAGTACTTC.

The chain carries TRBV19 and TRBJ1-5; 9 nucleotides agree with TRBD1. J was trimmed by 0 bases and V by 6 bases; bases with no gene match: 12. The CDR3 sequence is 18 residues long. Germline CDR1 reads LNHDA; CDR2 reads SQIVND (reference sequence). This chain's CDR3 is CASSPPTGGGYSNQPQHF. The CDR3 DNA reads TGTGCCAGTAGCCCACCGACAGGGGGAGGGTATAGCAATCAGCCCCAGCATTTT.